The 20 T cell receptor beta chains reported below all come from one sample, sequenced in a study of PD-L1 blockade in urothelial cancer. Noted time point: pretreatment peripheral blood. Profiling relied on immunoSEQ multiplex PCR, and the TCRdb table lists in-frame clones only, not all of them. The sample includes approximately 48,000 clones, 87% of them seen just once. Sequences were derived from PBMCs, sampled around atezolizumab (anti-PD-L1) treatment. These receptors all come from a woman aged 55 to 70 with urothelial cancer.

This chain connects TRBV4-2 to TRBJ2-7; the match to TRBD1 covers 7 bases. Germline-derived CDR1 and CDR2 are LGHNA and YNFKEQ. The CDR3 totals 13 residues. J lost 4 bases, V lost 2 bases, and 2 bases had no gene match. The CDR3 reads CASSQQQGYEQYF. CDR3 sequence (DNA): TGTGCCAGCAGCCAACAACAGGGGTACGAGCAGTACTTC.

This sequence joins TRBV5-6 and TRBJ1-2, with D maybe TRBD1 (5 bases). Deletions cut 2 bases from V and 3 bases from J, with 11 bases between. In germline, CDR1 is SGHDT, CDR2 YYEEEE. CDR3 length: 14 residues. The CDR3 reads CASSLRGIDYGYTF. The CDR3 nucleotides are TGTGCCAGCAGCTTAAGGGGTATAGACTATGGCTACACCTTC.

This chain connects TRBV2 to TRBJ1-4, with no clear D. The germline CDR1 and CDR2 sequences are SNHLY and FYNNEI. CDR3 length equals 15 residues. The V end lost 6 bases, the J end lost 8 bases, and 19 bases lay between the germline ends. CDR3 sequence reads: CASSPPDPPGEKLFF. CDR3 DNA: TGTGCCAGCAGCCCCCCGGATCCGCCAGGCGAAAAACTGTTTTTT.

The chain uses TRBV27 and TRBJ2-7, with D possibly TRBD2 on 7 matching bases. The ends were cut back, 3 bases at V and 4 bases at J, with 10 bases in the middle. The CDR3 is 13 amino acids. The germline CDR1 and CDR2 sequences are MNHEY and SMNVEV (reference sequence). CDR3 coding DNA: TGTGCCAGCAGTTTCGGGGGGCAGTACGAGCAGTACTTC. It yields the protein CASSFGGQYEQYF.

The chain is built from TRBV4-2 and TRBJ1-5, with 7 bases lining up with TRBD1. CDR1 and CDR2 (germline): LGHNA, YNFKEQ. The trim removed 1 base at V and 2 bases at J, leaving 5 bases unmatched. There are 16 residues in the CDR3. The CDR3 reads CASSQVADRGNQPQHF. The CDR3 DNA reads as TGTGCCAGCAGCCAAGTGGCAGACAGGGGCAATCAGCCCCAGCATTTT.

The rearrangement uses TRBV5-1 and TRBJ1-3; tentatively, D is TRBD1 (5 bases). V gave up 4 bases and J gave up 0 bases, with 14 bases separating them. In germline, CDR1 is SGHRS, CDR2 YFSETQ. The CDR3 loop spans 16 amino acids. In nucleotides, the CDR3 is TGCGCCAGCAGCCACACCGACAGTTCCTCTGGAAACACCATATATTTT. This translates into CASSHTDSSSGNTIYF.

The V call is TRBV10-3, the J call TRBJ2-2; 7 nucleotides align to TRBD2. CDR1 and CDR2 (germline): ENHRY, SYGVKD. Losses at the gene ends were 8 bases for V and 4 bases for J; bases not matched to a gene: 7. The CDR3 totals 14 residues. CDR3 nucleotides: TGTGCCATCGAGCGGGATCGGGGCACCGGGGAGCTGTTTTTT. Residues: CAIERDRGTGELFF.

The chain combines TRBV5-1 with TRBJ2-7; D may be TRBD2 (5 bases). Trimming took 6 bases from V and 1 from J, leaving 14 bases between them. CDR3 size: 14 residues. The V gene's germline CDR1 is SGHRS and CDR2 YFSETQ. The CDR3 is CASTWTGISYEQYF. In nucleotides, the CDR3 is TGCGCCAGCACCTGGACTGGTATTTCCTACGAGCAGTACTTC.

This clone showed up just a few times. This chain links TRBV11-2 with TRBJ2-3, with TRBD2 identical over 13 bases. This CDR3 comprises 17 residues. V shed 0 bases and J 3 bases; nucleotides not matched to a gene: 3. The germline V gene has CDR1 SGHAT and CDR2 FQNNGV. The CDR3 DNA follows: TGTGCCAGCAGCTTAGATAGGACTAGCGGGAGTACAGATACGCAGTATTTT. It translates to CASSLDRTSGSTDTQYF.

The chain employs TRBV5-6 and TRBJ2-6; D is perhaps TRBD1 (5 bases). The CDR3 consists of 16 residues. Germline lookup yields CDR1 SGHDT and CDR2 YYEEEE. V gave up 1 base and J gave up 2 bases, with 10 bases separating them. CDR3 coding DNA: TGTGCCAGCAGCTTGCAGGGTATAGCTGGGGCCAACGTCCTGACTTTC. The encoded protein is CASSLQGIAGANVLTF.

V gene TRBV27 combines with J gene TRBJ1-1; no clear D gene. Germline V gene sequence: CDR1 MNHEY, CDR2 SMNVEV (reference sequence). Trimming left V 3 bases short and J 1 base short, with 6 bases between. This CDR3 region has 13 residues. In DNA, the CDR3 is TGTGCCAGCAGTTTCCGTTGGAACACTGAAGCTTTCTTT. Translation gives CASSFRWNTEAFF.

The CDR3 spells CASGGKNAGQPQHF. CDR3 DNA sequence: TGTGCCAGCGGGGGGAAAAATGCCGGTCAGCCCCAGCATTTT. This chain links TRBV27 with TRBJ1-5; D may be TRBD1 (5 bases). CDR3 length: 14 amino acids. The V end lost 8 bases, the J end lost 6 bases, and 17 bases lay between the germline ends. Looked up from germline, CDR1 is MNHEY and CDR2 is SMNVEV (reference sequence).

The V and J genes are TRBV15 and TRBJ2-3; D is unresolved. The CDR3 is 14 residues long. Trimming stripped 0 bases from V and 2 bases from J, with 6 bases between. Germline CDR1 is LNHNV and CDR2 is YYDKDF (reference sequence). DNA of the CDR3: TGTGCCACCAGCAGAGATAGTCACACAGATACGCAGTATTTT. The encoded protein is CATSRDSHTDTQYF. Full variable domain (rest looked up from reference TRBV15 and TRBJ2-3): DAMVIQNPRYQVTQFGKPVTLSCSQTLNHNVMYWYQQKSSQAPKLLFHYYDKDFNNEADTPDNFQSRRPNTSFCFLDIRSPGLGDTAMYLCATSRDSHTDTQYFGPGTRLTVL.

The chain joins TRBV27 to TRBJ2-4, with TRBD1 matching 7 bases. Germline V gene lookup returns CDR1 MNHEY and CDR2 SMNVEV (reference sequence). The CDR3 length is 16 residues. The ends lost 5 bases at V and 0 bases at J; junction bases unmatched: 7. CDR3 amino acids: CASSPDRSLAKNIQYF. CDR3 bases: TGTGCCAGCAGTCCGGACAGGAGCCTAGCCAAAAACATTCAGTACTTC.

The chain employs TRBV5-1 and TRBJ2-7, with a possible D match to TRBD2 (7 bases). The CDR3 length is 15 residues. Trimming shortened V by 4 bases and J by 0 bases, and 14 bases separated the two germline ends. The V gene's germline CDR1 is SGHRS and CDR2 YFSETQ. CDR3 amino acids: CASSRGGGSSYEQYF. CDR3 DNA: TGCGCCAGCAGCAGGGGGGGCGGAAGCTCCTACGAGCAGTACTTC.

This rearrangement joins TRBV19 to TRBJ2-2, with 10 positions matching TRBD2. The CDR3 extends over 14 amino acids. J was trimmed by 7 bases and V by 5 bases; bases with no gene match: 4. CDR1 is LNHDA and CDR2 is SQIVND in the germline V gene (reference sequence). The CDR3: CASSGLAAYGELFF. DNA of the CDR3: TGTGCCAGTAGTGGACTAGCGGCTTACGGGGAGCTGTTTTTT.

This rearrangement joins TRBV7-2 to TRBJ1-1; 7 nucleotides align to TRBD1. Germline trimming cut 5 bases from V and 2 bases from J; bases unmatched to any gene: 5. CDR3 length equals 14 residues. Germline lookup yields CDR1 SGHTA and CDR2 FQGNSA. CDR3 DNA: TGTGCCAGCAGCCCGAGACAGGGCAACACTGAAGCTTTCTTT. Amino acid sequence: CASSPRQGNTEAFF. Based on the CDR3 plus reference TRBV7-2 and TRBJ1-1, the full variable domain is GAGVSQSPSNKVTEKGKDVELRCDPISGHTALYWYRQSLGQGLEFLIYFQGNSAPDKSGLPSDRFSAERTGGSVSTLTIQRTQQEDSAVYLCASSPRQGNTEAFFGQGTRLTVV.

There are a few counts of this clone. The chain uses TRBV12-5 and TRBJ2-2, with D perhaps matching TRBD2 (6 bases). The CDR3 spans 13 residues. The V and J ends lost 7 bases and 3 bases respectively, with 9 bases between them. Germline assignment: CDR1 LGHNT and CDR2 FRNRAP. The CDR3 loop reads CASARRDTGELFF. CDR3 DNA: TGTGCTAGTGCTAGGAGGGACACCGGGGAGCTGTTTTTT.

The rearrangement uses TRBV10-3 and TRBJ2-3, with 7 bases matching TRBD1. Germline assignment: CDR1 ENHRY and CDR2 SYGVKD. This CDR3 is built from 14 residues. Unmatched junction bases numbered 2, after V lost 0 bases and J lost 5 bases. CDR3 sequence: CAISESRTGDTQYF. CDR3 nucleotides: TGTGCCATCAGTGAGTCGCGGACAGGAGATACGCAGTATTTT.

This clone came up a few times. The chain recombines TRBV20-1 with TRBJ1-1; the D gene is possibly TRBD1 (5 bases). V was clipped by 4 bases and J by 8 bases, with 11 bases between them. Germline V lookup: CDR1 DFQATT, CDR2 SNEGSKA (reference sequence). This CDR3 spans 11 amino acids. The CDR3: CSAIQVREAFF. As DNA, the CDR3 is TGCAGTGCTATACAGGTCAGGGAAGCTTTCTTT.